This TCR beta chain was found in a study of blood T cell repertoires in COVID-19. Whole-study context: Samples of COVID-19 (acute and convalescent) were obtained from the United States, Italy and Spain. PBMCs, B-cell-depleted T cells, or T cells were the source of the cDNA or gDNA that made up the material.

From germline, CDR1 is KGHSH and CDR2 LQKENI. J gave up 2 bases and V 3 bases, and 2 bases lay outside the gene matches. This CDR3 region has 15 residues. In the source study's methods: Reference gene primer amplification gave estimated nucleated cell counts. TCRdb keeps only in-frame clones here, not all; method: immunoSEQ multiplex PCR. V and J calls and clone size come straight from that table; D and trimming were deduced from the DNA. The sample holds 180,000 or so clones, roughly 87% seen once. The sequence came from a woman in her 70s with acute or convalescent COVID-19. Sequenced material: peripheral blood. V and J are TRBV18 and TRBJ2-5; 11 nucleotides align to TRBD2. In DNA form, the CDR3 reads TGTGCCAGCTCACCGACTAGCGGGATTCAAGAGACCCAGTACTTC. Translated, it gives CASSPTSGIQETQYF.